Presented here are 10 T cell receptor beta chains from one specimen sequenced in a study of cytomegalovirus exposure and HLA in healthy donors. The PCR ran on 60 Vbeta and 13 Jbeta primers. Clones were sequenced by immunoSEQ multiplex PCR, and TCRdb holds only the in-frame ones, with some missing. Of around 140,000 clones in the sample, 76% were seen once. The specimen was PBMCs. The receptors originated from a female donor in good health and CMV-seropositive.

This clone appeared once. The V and J genes are TRBV6-1 and TRBJ2-2; TRBD1 agrees at 9 bases. In germline, CDR1 is MNHNS, CDR2 SASEGT. The CDR3 contains 15 residues. Germline trimming cut 4 bases from V and 5 bases from J; bases unmatched to any gene: 5. The DNA of the CDR3 is TGTGCCAGCAGTGGAACAGGGGGCCGGACCGGGGAGCTGTTTTTT. Its protein product is CASSGTGGRTGELFF.

This chain joins TRBV30 and TRBJ2-1; the D gene is possibly TRBD1 (6 bases). Germline CDR1 and CDR2: GTSNPN and SVGIG (reference sequence). The CDR3 spans 14 residues. V was shortened by 2 bases and J by 2 bases, with 10 bases between the two germline ends. CDR3: CAWSMWGPYNEQFF. CDR3 DNA: TGTGCCTGGAGTATGTGGGGGCCCTACAATGAGCAGTTCTTC.

This clone was recorded once. The gene calls are TRBV28 and TRBJ2-3; 10 nucleotides align to TRBD2. Germline CDR1 reads MDHEN; CDR2 reads SYDVKM. The CDR3 spans 15 residues. With 6 bases clipped from V and 2 bases from J, the junction kept 5 bases outside the gene matches. The CDR3 is CASSLAGALTDTQYF. The CDR3 nucleotides read TGTGCCAGCAGCCTAGCGGGGGCCCTCACAGATACGCAGTATTTT.

V and J are TRBV28 and TRBJ1-3; 8 nucleotides match TRBD1. In germline, CDR1 is MDHEN, CDR2 SYDVKM. J lost 9 bases, V lost 2 bases, and 6 bases had no gene match. This CDR3 contains 14 residues. For the CDR3, the DNA is TGTGCCAGCAGTTTAGGGACAGGTTTTTTCACCATATATTTT. It is translated as CASSLGTGFFTIYF.

The chain recombines TRBV9 with TRBJ2-2, with no clear D. V lost 0 bases, J lost 5 bases, and 8 bases lay in between. The CDR3 sequence is 14 residues long. The germline V gene encodes CDR1 SGDLS and CDR2 YYNGEE. The DNA of the CDR3 is TGTGCCAGCAGCGTAGGAGCGCATACCGGGGAGCTGTTTTTT. Amino acid sequence: CASSVGAHTGELFF. The variable domain in full, with the rest retrieved from reference TRBV9 and TRBJ2-2, is DSGVTQTPKHLITATGQRVTLRCSPRSGDLSVYWYQQSLDQGLQFLIQYYNGEERAKGNILERFSAQQFPDLHSELNLSSLELGDSALYFCASSVGAHTGELFFGEGSRLTVL.

This chain links TRBV11-2 with TRBJ2-7; D may be TRBD1 (6 bases). Trimming cost V 0 bases and J 3 bases, with 9 bases left between them. CDR1 and CDR2 from the germline V gene are SGHAT and FQNNGV. The CDR3 loop spans 14 amino acids. CDR3 sequence: CASSLEGAFYEQYF. In DNA, the CDR3 is TGTGCCAGCAGCTTAGAGGGGGCATTCTACGAGCAGTACTTC. Complete variable domain (other parts from reference TRBV11-2 and TRBJ2-7): EAGVAQSPRYKIIEKRQSVAFWCNPISGHATLYWYQQILGQGPKLLIQFQNNGVVDDSQLPKDRFSAERLKGVDSTLKIQPAKLEDSAVYLCASSLEGAFYEQYFGPGTRLTVT.

This rearrangement joins TRBV4-1 to TRBJ1-2; TRBD1 is a possible D gene (6 bases). V was trimmed by 5 bases and J by 1 base, leaving 17 bases between them. CDR3 length equals 16 residues. Germline CDR1 MGHRA, CDR2 YSYEKL. CDR3 nucleotides: TGCGCCAGCAGCGAAAGCGGAACAGGGAGTAACTATGGCTACACCTTC. Translating gives CASSESGTGSNYGYTF.

The CDR3 nucleotides are TGTGCCAGCAGTCAAGCGGGGCCAGTACGGGAGACCCAGTACTTC. This encodes CASSQAGPVRETQYF. The gene calls are TRBV28 and TRBJ2-5, with 7 bases aligning to TRBD2. V lost 5 bases, J lost 5 bases, and 11 bases stayed unmatched. The CDR3 loop spans 15 amino acids. Germline V gene lookup returns CDR1 MDHEN and CDR2 SYDVKM.

The chain uses TRBV10-3 and TRBJ2-7; the match to TRBD2 covers 9 bases. Germline V gives CDR1 ENHRY, CDR2 SYGVKD. The CDR3 totals 16 residues. V shed 0 bases, J shed 3 bases, and the junction held 6 bases outside the gene matches. The CDR3 nucleotides read TGTGCCATCAGTGAGTCGAAAGTAGCGGGGGACTACGAGCAGTACTTC. Protein sequence: CAISESKVAGDYEQYF.

CDR3: CASSDATSGSAETQYF. The CDR3 coding sequence is TGTGCCAGCAGCGACGCTACTAGCGGGAGTGCAGAGACCCAGTACTTC. The chain employs TRBV7-9 and TRBJ2-5; TRBD2 matches at 11 bases. The CDR3 runs 16 residues. CDR1 SEHNR and CDR2 FQNEAQ come from the germline V gene (reference sequence). The trim removed 5 bases at V and 4 bases at J, leaving 9 bases unmatched.